Listed below are T cell receptor beta chains from one sample, sequenced in a study of CD8 T cells in Susac syndrome. From the immunoSEQ multiplex PCR reads, TCRdb called clonotypes with MiXCR, one entry per CDR3 protein. The sample yields just under 95,000 distinct CDR3 sequences, about 95% seen once. Sequenced: CD4+ T cells from PBMCs. The receptors were sampled from a human donor with Susac syndrome. Both conserved end residues are part of each CDR3. The D gene is left open where the match is weak. Clone size appears in some rows only: once, few, many, or a class for an expanded clone.

CAWSVPHAGEETQYF | TGTGCCTGGAGTGTACCCCACGCAGGGGAGGAGACCCAGTACTTC | TRBV30 | - | TRBJ2-5 | -
CAWSEASGETQYF | TGTGCCTGGAGTGAGGCTAGCGGAGAGACCCAGTACTTC | TRBV30 | - | TRBJ2-5 | TRBD2
CASSDYRDQPQHF | TGTGCCAGCTCGGACTACAGAGATCAGCCCCAGCATTTT | TRBV18 | - | TRBJ1-5 | -
CASRGMGTDTQYF | TGTGCCAGCAGGGGAATGGGGACAGATACGCAGTATTTT | TRBV6-5 | - | TRBJ2-3 | -
CASSFVIEAADTQYF | TGTGCCAGCAGTTTTGTCATCGAGGCCGCAGATACGCAGTATTTT | TRBV12-3/TRBV12-4 | - | TRBJ2-3 | -
CASSRGGSTGELFF | TGTGCCAGCTCCCGGGGGGGCAGCACCGGGGAGCTGTTTTTT | TRBV7-3 | once | TRBJ2-2 | TRBD2
CASSSTDRRQLGQPQHF | TGTGCCAGCAGTTCAACGGACCGGCGGCAGCTCGGTCAGCCCCAGCATTTT | TRBV2 | - | TRBJ1-5 | -
CASSVIRSEQFF | TGTGCCAGCAGCGTAATAAGAAGTGAGCAGTTCTTC | TRBV9 | - | TRBJ2-1 | -
CATSRGAQGSYGYTF | TGTGCCACCAGCAGAGGGGCGCAGGGATCCTATGGCTACACCTTC | TRBV15 | - | TRBJ1-2 | -
CASSLSGSSTDTQYF | TGTGCCAGCAGTTTATCAGGCTCTAGCACAGATACGCAGTATTTT | TRBV12-3/TRBV12-4 | - | TRBJ2-3 | -
CASSIVENTEAFF | TGTGCCAGTAGTATCGTAGAGAACACTGAAGCTTTCTTT | TRBV19 | once | TRBJ1-1 | -
CATSPSGWRGASYEQYF | TGTGCCACCAGCCCCTCTGGATGGCGGGGTGCCTCCTACGAGCAGTACTTC | TRBV15 | - | TRBJ2-7 | -
CASSLAPYDETQYF | TGTGCCAGCAGTTTAGCACCTTATGATGAGACCCAGTACTTC | TRBV12-3/TRBV12-4 | - | TRBJ2-5 | -
CATFSGANVLTF | TGTGCCACCTTCTCTGGGGCCAACGTCCTGACTTTC | TRBV7-2 | - | TRBJ2-6 | -
CSARGGDSPLHF | TGCAGTGCTAGAGGGGGCGATTCACCCCTCCACTTT | TRBV20-1 | - | TRBJ1-6 | -
CASSRHNRGLYNEQFF | TGTGCCAGCAGCCGCCACAACAGGGGGCTCTACAATGAGCAGTTCTTC | TRBV14 | - | TRBJ2-1 | TRBD1
CATSVSGARDTQYF | TGTGCCACCAGTGTCTCCGGGGCGCGGGATACGCAGTATTTT | TRBV24-1 | - | TRBJ2-3 | -
CASRRGGNTEAFF | TGTGCCAGCAGAAGGGGGGGGAACACTGAAGCTTTCTTT | TRBV27 | - | TRBJ1-1 | -
CASSSTTGSNSPLHF | TGTGCCAGCAGCTCCACTACAGGGAGCAATTCACCCCTCCACTTT | TRBV7-9 | - | TRBJ1-6 | -
CSVKFRAGGEETQYF | TGCAGCGTTAAGTTCCGGGCGGGGGGGGAAGAGACCCAGTACTTC | TRBV29-1 | - | TRBJ2-5 | TRBD2
CASSLTGTSHEQYF | TGTGCCAGCAGCTTGACAGGTACAAGCCACGAGCAGTACTTC | TRBV7-2 | few | TRBJ2-7 | -
CASNTGTGLYNEQFF | TGTGCCAGCAATACCGGGACAGGGCTATACAATGAGCAGTTCTTC | TRBV12-3/TRBV12-4 | - | TRBJ2-1 | TRBD1
CASSLRTGGNYGYTF | TGTGCCAGCAGCTTGCGGACAGGGGGGAACTATGGCTACACCTTC | TRBV7-2 | - | TRBJ1-2 | TRBD1
CASSPGVQETQYF | TGTGCCAGCAGCCCCGGAGTGCAAGAGACCCAGTACTTC | TRBV7-2 | - | TRBJ2-5 | -
CASSLAGGAWQPQHF | TGCGCCAGCAGCTTGGCGGGGGGGGCCTGGCAGCCCCAGCATTTT | TRBV5-1 | - | TRBJ1-5 | -
CAWTQGGTGGGYTF | TGTGCCTGGACCCAAGGGGGCACCGGGGGTGGCTACACCTTC | TRBV30 | - | TRBJ1-2 | TRBD1
CATSRDPLGGYTF | TGTGCCACCAGCAGAGATCCCCTTGGCGGCTACACCTTC | TRBV15 | - | TRBJ1-2 | -
CASSLGGGLSYEQYF | TGTGCCAGCAGCTTGGGCGGGGGGCTCTCCTACGAGCAGTACTTC | TRBV5-4 | - | TRBJ2-7 | TRBD2
CASSGMAGGDQPQHF | TGTGCCAGCAGTGGGATGGCCGGGGGGGATCAGCCCCAGCATTTT | TRBV2 | - | TRBJ1-5 | -